This T cell receptor beta chain stems from a study of T-cell memory formation after mild COVID-19. Regarding the study as a whole: Clones that shrank (day 15 to 85) were balanced CD4/CD8, whereas later expanders leaned CD4+.

Notes on this clonotype: Its antigen is not identified. An end of the junction does not agree with germline; a read error may underlie this.

Employing constant-segment primers, 5'RACE generated TCR alpha and TCR beta cDNA libraries bearing sample barcodes and UMIs. TCRdb re-derived calls from the 5' RACE reads in MiXCR, one entry per CDR3 protein. Here the sample spans roughly 410,000 distinct CDR3 sequences, 20% to 25% being singletons. Germline CDR1 and CDR2: DFQATT and SNEGSKA (reference sequence). The CDR3 runs 12 residues. This sequence was found in an adult woman who had mild COVID-19 (a few samples of this study predate the infection). Cell type and time point are not known. J is TRBJ1-1 and V is TRBV20-1, with D unclear. What was sequenced was PBMCs or a T cell subset sorted from them (not recorded which). CDR3 amino acids: CSANTANAEAFF. Here the CDR3 DNA reads TGCAGTGCTAATACAGCGAACGCTGAAGCTTTCTTT.